This TCR beta chain was documented in a study of T cell changes during pregnancy in multiple sclerosis. Sequencing was performed with immunoSEQ multiplex PCR; in TCRdb, only in-frame clones are kept and a portion is missing. Here the sample spans about 27,000 clones, 88% being singletons. The CDR3 runs 15 residues. Germline values: CDR1 SGHAT, CDR2 FQNNGV. Trimming stripped 7 bases from V and 6 bases from J, with 18 bases between. J is TRBJ2-2 and V is TRBV11-2; D is possibly TRBD1 (6 bases). This receptor was taken from a female donor with multiple sclerosis, enrolled in a pregnancy study. The material sequenced was CD8+ T cells from peripheral blood mononuclear cells, taken in the second trimester of pregnancy. CDR3 DNA sequence: TGTGCCAGCAACTCCCCGGACAGAGAGTCCGGGGAGCTGTTTTTT. This codes for CASNSPDRESGELFF.